This TCR beta chain originates from a study of blood T cell repertoires in COVID-19. At the level of the study: The samples span acute and convalescent COVID-19 from the United States, Italy and Spain.

As handled by the study authors: Estimation of nucleated cell counts relied on the amplification of reference gene primers. Measured with immunoSEQ multiplex PCR; TCRdb has only the in-frame clones, and not every one. V, J and clone size are those of that table, while D and trimming were read from the DNA. The sample contains about 130,000 clones, 88% of which appear only once. The germline V and J ends were trimmed by 6 bases and 5 bases, with 8 bases remaining between them. The CDR3 is 12 amino acids. Germline V gene sequence: CDR1 MNHNY, CDR2 SVGAGI (reference sequence). The sequenced material came from peripheral blood. The V and J genes are TRBV6-6 and TRBJ1-5; D is possibly TRBD1 (6 bases). The sequence came from a man between 45 and 60 years old with acute or convalescent COVID-19. The DNA for the CDR3 is TGTGCCAGCAGGGACAGTGATCAGCCCCAGCATTTT. Amino acid sequence: CASRDSDQPQHF.